This T cell receptor (beta chain) was sequenced during a study of T cells in localized non-small cell lung cancer. Study observations and caveats: Tumor showed lower T cell clonality than uninvolved adjacent lung, where it was highest. Sequencing was limited to one tumor region, leaving the possibility of heterogeneity open.

V was pared by 0 bases and J by 7 bases, with 7 bases between. CDR3 length: 13 amino acids. Germline loops: CDR1 KGHSH, CDR2 LQKENI. As concerns this clone: The target antigen is unknown.

The repertoire was sequenced with immunoSEQ multiplex PCR; TCRdb's copy has only in-frame clones and lacks some. The table lists 60,000 to 65,000 clones, almost 90% of them singletons. The gene calls are TRBV18 and TRBJ2-1; D possibly corresponds to TRBD1 (5 bases). This TCR derives from a woman aged 35-70 years with stage I lung adenocarcinoma. The sample here was peripheral blood, taken before any cancer treatment. The CDR3 spells CASSPPAGNEQFF. CDR3 DNA: TGTGCCAGCTCACCACCTGCAGGGAATGAGCAGTTCTTC.